The clone carrying this T cell receptor beta chain was seen ten or more times. What it recognizes is unknown. Deletions cut 0 bases from V and 2 bases from J, with 10 bases between. The CDR3 totals 15 residues. Germline assignment: CDR1 SGHDN and CDR2 FVKESK. Blood and skin TCR RNA was reverse transcribed with alpha and beta constant primers. Amplification of ligated cDNA took four PCR rounds with SP2 and nested alpha and beta constant primers. MiXCR, applied by TCRdb to the 5' RACE reads, yields one record per CDR3 protein. The repertoire holds approximately 22,000 distinct CDR3 sequences, with 4% to 4.5% as singletons. Adult healthy volunteers gave 2.5 ml peripheral blood for whole-blood RNA. The library had UMIs added by 3' ligation of an oligonucleotide to TCR cDNA. These data come from a study of naive and memory T cell subsets. General observations from the study: The RNA method is potentially sensitive to activation and differentiation changes.

V is TRBV14 and J is TRBJ2-5; no clear D. The receptor's source is a male donor in good health. The CDR3 DNA reads as TGTGCCAGCAGCCAAGATTCGTACATTCAAGAGACCCAGTACTTC. Its translation: CASSQDSYIQETQYF.